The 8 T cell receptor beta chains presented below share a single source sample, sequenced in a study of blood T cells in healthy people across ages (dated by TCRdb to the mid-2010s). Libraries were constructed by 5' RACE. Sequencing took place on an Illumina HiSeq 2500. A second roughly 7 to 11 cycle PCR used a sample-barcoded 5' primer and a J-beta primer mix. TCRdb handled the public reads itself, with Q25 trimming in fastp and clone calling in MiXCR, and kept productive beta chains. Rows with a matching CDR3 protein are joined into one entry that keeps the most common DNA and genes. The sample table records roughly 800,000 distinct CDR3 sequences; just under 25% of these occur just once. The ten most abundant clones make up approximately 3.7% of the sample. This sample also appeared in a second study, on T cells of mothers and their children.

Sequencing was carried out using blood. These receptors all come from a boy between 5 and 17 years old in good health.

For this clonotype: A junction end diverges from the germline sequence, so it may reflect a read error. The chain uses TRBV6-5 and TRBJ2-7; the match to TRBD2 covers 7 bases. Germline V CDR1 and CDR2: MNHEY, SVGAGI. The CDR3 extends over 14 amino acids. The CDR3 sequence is CTSTPAWGGDEQYF. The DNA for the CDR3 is TGTACCAGCACCCCAGCGTGGGGGGGAGACGAGCAGTACTTC.

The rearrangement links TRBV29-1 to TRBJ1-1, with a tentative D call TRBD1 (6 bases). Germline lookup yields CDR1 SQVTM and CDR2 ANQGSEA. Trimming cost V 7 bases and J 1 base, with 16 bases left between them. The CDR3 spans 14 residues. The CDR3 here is CSAAAGTKNTEAFF. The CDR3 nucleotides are TGCAGCGCCGCTGCCGGGACAAAGAACACTGAAGCTTTCTTT.

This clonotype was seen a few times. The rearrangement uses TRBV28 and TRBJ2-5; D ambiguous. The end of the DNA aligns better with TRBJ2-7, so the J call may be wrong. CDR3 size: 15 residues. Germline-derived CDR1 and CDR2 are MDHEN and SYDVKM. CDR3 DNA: TGTGCCAGCAGTTCGCCGACGGTTAGCTCCTACGAGCAGTACTTC. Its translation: CASSSPTVSSYEQYF.

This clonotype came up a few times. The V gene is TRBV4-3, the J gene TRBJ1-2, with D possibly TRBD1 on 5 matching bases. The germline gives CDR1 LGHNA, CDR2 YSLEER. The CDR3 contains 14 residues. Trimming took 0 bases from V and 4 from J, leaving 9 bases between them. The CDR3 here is CASSQEWGFYGYTF. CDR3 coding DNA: TGCGCCAGCAGCCAAGAATGGGGGTTCTATGGCTACACCTTC.

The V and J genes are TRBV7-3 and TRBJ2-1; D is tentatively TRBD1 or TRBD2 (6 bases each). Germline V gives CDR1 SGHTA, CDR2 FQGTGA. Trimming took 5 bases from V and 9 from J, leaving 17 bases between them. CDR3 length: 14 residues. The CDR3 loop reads CASSVQGYGGEQFF. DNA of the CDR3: TGTGCCAGCAGCGTACAGGGTTACGGGGGTGAGCAGTTCTTC. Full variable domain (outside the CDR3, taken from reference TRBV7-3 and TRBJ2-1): GAGVSQTPSNKVTEKGKYVELRCDPISGHTALYWYRQSLGQGPEFLIYFQGTGAADDSGLPNDRFFAVRPEGSVSTLKIQRTERGDSAVYLCASSVQGYGGEQFFGPGTRLTVL.

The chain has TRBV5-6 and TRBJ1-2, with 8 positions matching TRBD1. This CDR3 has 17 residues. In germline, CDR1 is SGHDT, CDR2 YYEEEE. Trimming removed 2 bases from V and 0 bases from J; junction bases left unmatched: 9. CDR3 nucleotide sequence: TGTGCCAGCAGCTTCGCCGGACAGGGCCTAACTAACTATGGCTACACCTTC. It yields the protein CASSFAGQGLTNYGYTF.

The CDR3 here is CASRGTDGNTIYF. In DNA, the CDR3 is TGCGCCAGCAGGGGGACAGATGGAAACACCATATATTTT. V gene TRBV5-1 combines with J gene TRBJ1-3; TRBD1 aligns across 7 bases. Germline V gene sequence: CDR1 SGHRS, CDR2 YFSETQ. The CDR3 spans 13 residues. The J segment lost 3 bases and the V segment lost 5 bases, leaving 2 bases of the junction unmatched.

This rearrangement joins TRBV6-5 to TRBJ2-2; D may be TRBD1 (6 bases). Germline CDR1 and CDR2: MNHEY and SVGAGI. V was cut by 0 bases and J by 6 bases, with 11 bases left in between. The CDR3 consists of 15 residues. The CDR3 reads CASSYSTGGSGELFF. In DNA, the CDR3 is TGTGCCAGCAGTTACTCGACAGGAGGTTCCGGGGAGCTGTTTTTT.